A single TCR beta chain is shown here with its context. This record comes from a study of response to subunit inactivated influenza vaccine. TCRdb fed the RT-PCR reads into MiXCR, producing one record per CDR3 protein. The sample comprises fewer than 700,000 distinct CDR3 sequences, roughly 13% of which are singletons, and roughly 13% rests with the top ten. This specimen was PBMCs from blood, taken 40 to 50 days after vaccination. This TCR was sampled from a man in his fifties who received an inactivated influenza vaccine.

In DNA, the CDR3 is TGTGCCAGCAGTTTGCTGTCTATTTTGGGGTGGCGGGAGGGATCCTCCACCGGGGAGCTGTTTTTT. Protein: CASSLLSILGWREGSSTGELFF. The chain employs TRBV12-3 or TRBV12-4 and TRBJ2-2; 9 bases fit TRBD2. J gave up 4 bases and V 3 bases, and 24 bases lay outside the gene matches. The CDR3 spans 22 residues.